Given below is one T cell receptor (beta chain) in context. How the authors handled the data: Amplified reference gene primers provided the basis for estimating nucleated cell counts. Profiling relied on immunoSEQ multiplex PCR, and the TCRdb table lists in-frame clones only, not all of them. V, J and clone size are taken as reported in that table, and D and trimming were inferred from the DNA itself. The sample contains 300,000 to 400,000 clones, 85% to 90% of which appear only once. These data come from a study of blood T cell repertoires in COVID-19. Study-wide context: Sites across the United States, Italy and Spain contributed samples from acute and convalescent COVID-19. T cells, B-cell-depleted T cells, or PBMCs supplied cDNA or gDNA.

Germline V lookup: CDR1 PRHDT, CDR2 FYEKMQ (reference sequence). J gave up 2 bases and V 3 bases, and 12 bases lay outside the gene matches. The CDR3 is 17 amino acids. Input material: peripheral blood. The clonotype originates from a woman aged 70-85 years with COVID-19, enrolled during active disease. The V and J genes are TRBV13 and TRBJ2-5; 7 positions agree with TRBD1. CDR3 sequence (DNA): TGTGCCAGCAGCTTTCGGGATGAGGGGGCACGACAAGAGACCCAGTACTTC. It is translated as CASSFRDEGARQETQYF.